The entry that follows covers one T cell receptor (beta chain) sequence. Its antigen is not known. Germline V gives CDR1 MGHRA, CDR2 YSYEKL. The CDR3 has 15 amino acids. J gave up 0 bases and V 0 bases, and 2 bases lay outside the gene matches. The data are from a study of graft-versus-host responses after intestinal transplantation. Produced via immunoSEQ multiplex PCR; TCRdb's table is partial and in-frame only. Of around 100,000 clones listed, roughly 93% were seen once; the top ten hold under 1.5%. Sequenced here: unstimulated CD8+ T cells sorted from spleen or lymph node cells, sampled before transplant. This sequence was found in a human donor who was the organ donor for an intestinal transplant. The gene calls are TRBV4-1 and TRBJ2-7, with 7 positions matching TRBD1. CDR3 in DNA: TGCGCCAGCAGCCAAGATTCAGGGGGCTCCTACGAGCAGTACTTC. Protein: CASSQDSGGSYEQYF.